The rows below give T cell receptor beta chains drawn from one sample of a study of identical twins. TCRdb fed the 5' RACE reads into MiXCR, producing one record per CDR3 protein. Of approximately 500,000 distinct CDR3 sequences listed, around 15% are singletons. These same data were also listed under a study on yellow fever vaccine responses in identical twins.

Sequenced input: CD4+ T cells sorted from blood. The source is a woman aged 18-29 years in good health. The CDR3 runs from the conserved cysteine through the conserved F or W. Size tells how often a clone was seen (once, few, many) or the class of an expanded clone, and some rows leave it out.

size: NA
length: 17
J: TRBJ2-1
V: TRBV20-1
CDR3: CSARGGASGRLGDEQFF

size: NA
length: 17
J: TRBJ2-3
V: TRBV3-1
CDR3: CASSPILGGSVTDTQYF

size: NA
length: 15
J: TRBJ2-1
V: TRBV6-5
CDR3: CASSYVGGGYNEQFF

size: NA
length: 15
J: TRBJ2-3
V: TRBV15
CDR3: CATSDRGSSADTQYF

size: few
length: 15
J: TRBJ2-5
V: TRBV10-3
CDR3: CAISESSGALETQYF

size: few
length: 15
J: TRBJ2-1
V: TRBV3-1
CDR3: CASRPRGLSYNEQFF

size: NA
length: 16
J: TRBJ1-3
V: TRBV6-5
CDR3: CASSYSTGVPGNTIYF

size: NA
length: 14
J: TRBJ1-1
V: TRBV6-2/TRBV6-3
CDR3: CASRDRTWDTEAFF

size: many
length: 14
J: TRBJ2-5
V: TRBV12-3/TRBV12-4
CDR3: CASSLTSQEVTQYF

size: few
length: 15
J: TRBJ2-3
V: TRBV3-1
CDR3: CASSQAIGSTDTQYF

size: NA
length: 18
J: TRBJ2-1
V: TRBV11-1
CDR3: CASSLVVSTGPSYNEQFF

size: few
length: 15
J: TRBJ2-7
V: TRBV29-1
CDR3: CSVESRRGSSYEQYF

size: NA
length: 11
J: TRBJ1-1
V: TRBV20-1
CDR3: CSASYRTEAFF

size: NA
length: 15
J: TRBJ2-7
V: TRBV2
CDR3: CASTRGVIISYEQYF

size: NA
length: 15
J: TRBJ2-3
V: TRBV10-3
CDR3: CAISGGPSGIDTQYF

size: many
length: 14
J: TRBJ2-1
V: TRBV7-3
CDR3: CASSLAGAYNEQFF

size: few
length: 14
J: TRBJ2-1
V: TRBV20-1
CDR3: CSARVGGGGNEQFF

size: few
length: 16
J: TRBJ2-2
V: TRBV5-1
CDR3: CASSLAGRVKTGELFF

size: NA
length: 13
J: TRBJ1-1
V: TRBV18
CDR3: CASSPVANTEAFF

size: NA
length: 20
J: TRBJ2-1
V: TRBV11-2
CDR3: CASSLVGGTSLPGDHNEQFF

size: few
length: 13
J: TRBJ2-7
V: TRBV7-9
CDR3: CASSLEGRTEQYF

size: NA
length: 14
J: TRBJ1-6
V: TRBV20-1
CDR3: CSARMGAPYSPLHF

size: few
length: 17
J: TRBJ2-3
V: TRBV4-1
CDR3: CASSQIVGSGGLDTQYF

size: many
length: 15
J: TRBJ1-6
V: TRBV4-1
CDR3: CASSQDVIGNSPLHF

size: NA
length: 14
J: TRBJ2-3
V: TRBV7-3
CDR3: CASSPTGAQPPGYF

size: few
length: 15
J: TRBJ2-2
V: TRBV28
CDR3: CASSLSYNPTGELFF

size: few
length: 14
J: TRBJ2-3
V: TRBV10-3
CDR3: CAISAQGITDTQYF

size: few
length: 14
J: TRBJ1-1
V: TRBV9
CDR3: CASSIGAWDTEAFF

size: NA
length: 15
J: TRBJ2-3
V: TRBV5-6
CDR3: CASSLDQRGRDTQYF

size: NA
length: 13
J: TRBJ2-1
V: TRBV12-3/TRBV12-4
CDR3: CASSLAYLDEQFF

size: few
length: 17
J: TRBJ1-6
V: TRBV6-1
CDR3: CASSYATASSYNSPLHF

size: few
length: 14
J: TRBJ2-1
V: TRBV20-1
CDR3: CSAPGNPASNQQFF

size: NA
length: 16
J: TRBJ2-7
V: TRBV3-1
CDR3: CASSQELGTGGDEQYF

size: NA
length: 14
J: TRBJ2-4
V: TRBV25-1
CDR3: CASSGSGRGNIQYF

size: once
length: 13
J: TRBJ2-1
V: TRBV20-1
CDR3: CSARVIVGNEQFF

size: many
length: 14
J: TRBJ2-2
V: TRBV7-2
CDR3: CASSFRGGRGELFF

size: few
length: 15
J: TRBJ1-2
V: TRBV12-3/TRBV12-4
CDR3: CASSLRVRGPYGYTF